A selection of T cell receptor beta chains follows, all from one sample in a study of blood T cell repertoires in COVID-19. Data came from immunoSEQ multiplex PCR; TCRdb stores just in-frame clones and leaves some out. The sample gives fewer than 450,000 clones, roughly 91% of which show up once; roughly 0.66% is in the top ten. The sample taken for sequencing was PBMCs or T cells enriched from blood (not recorded which). These receptors all come from a man younger than 35 who had recovered from COVID-19. CDR3s include the opening cysteine and the closing phenylalanine or tryptophan. D genes are given only for firm matches. The listing skips clone size in some rows; elsewhere it reads once, few, many or a size class.

TRBV14	NA	NA	TRBJ2-7	CASSQLGLSSYEQYF	TGTGCCAGCAGCCAACTAGGACTAAGCTCCTACGAGCAGTACTTC
TRBV5-8	TRBD1	NA	TRBJ1-6	CASSAQGARNSPLHF	TGTGCCAGCAGCGCGCAGGGGGCGAGGAATTCACCCCTCCACTTT
TRBV6-5	NA	NA	TRBJ2-2	CASSYLGLGNTGELFF	TGTGCCAGCAGTTACTTGGGGCTAGGAAACACCGGGGAGCTGTTTTTT
TRBV12-5	NA	NA	TRBJ2-7	CASGLGQGKYYEQYF	TGTGCTAGTGGTTTGGGCCAGGGAAAGTATTACGAGCAGTACTTC
TRBV6-5	TRBD2	NA	TRBJ2-3	CASKAGGTSDTQYF	TGTGCCAGCAAGGCGGGGGGGACTTCAGATACGCAGTATTTT
TRBV5-4	TRBD1	once	TRBJ2-7	CASSLAGTDYEQYF	TGTGCCAGCAGCTTAGCCGGGACAGACTACGAGCAGTACTTC
TRBV6-1	TRBD1	NA	TRBJ2-7	CASSDRSYGTGPHEQYF	TGTGCCAGCAGTGATAGATCATATGGGACAGGGCCCCACGAGCAGTACTTC
TRBV2	NA	few	TRBJ1-5	CASSEDGQNQPQHF	TGTGCCAGCAGTGAAGACGGACAAAATCAGCCCCAGCATTTT
TRBV5-8	NA	NA	TRBJ2-5	CASSLRQTQETQYF	TGTGCCAGCAGCTTAAGACAGACCCAAGAGACCCAGTACTTC
TRBV12-5	NA	NA	TRBJ1-3	CASGFTSGGRVGSGNTIYF	TGTGCTAGTGGTTTTACCTCGGGGGGCCGGGTGGGCTCTGGAAACACCATATATTTT
TRBV3-1/TRBV3-2	NA	NA	TRBJ2-7	CASSHTDSGAYEQYF	TGTGCCAGCAGCCATACCGACAGTGGGGCCTACGAGCAGTACTTC
TRBV30	TRBD2	NA	TRBJ2-1	CAWKSGSYNEQFF	TGTGCCTGGAAGAGCGGGAGCTACAATGAGCAGTTCTTC
TRBV11-2	NA	NA	TRBJ1-1	CASSFSETEAFF	TGTGCCAGCAGCTTTTCCGAGACTGAAGCTTTCTTT
TRBV5-1	TRBD1	NA	TRBJ1-1	CASSLTGGMNTEAFF	TGCGCCAGCAGCTTGACAGGGGGAATGAACACTGAAGCTTTCTTT
TRBV7-9	NA	NA	TRBJ2-1	CASSLPDSNNEQFF	TGTGCCAGCAGCTTACCGGACTCGAACAATGAGCAGTTCTTC
TRBV27	TRBD1	NA	TRBJ1-5	CASSLFLGQDTSMPQHF	TGTGCCAGCAGTTTATTTCTGGGACAGGATACTTCTATGCCCCAGCATTTT
TRBV4-1	TRBD1	NA	TRBJ1-2	CASSQGPRQGAVSGYTF	TGCGCCAGCAGCCAAGGTCCGAGACAGGGGGCCGTCTCTGGCTACACCTTC
TRBV12-1	NA	once	TRBJ1-1	CARTQGLNTEAFF	TGTGCCAGAACACAGGGCTTGAACACTGAAGCTTTCTTT
TRBV18	NA	once	TRBJ1-4	CASSPSPPGHSPTNEKLFF	TGTGCCAGCTCACCCAGCCCGCCAGGGCATAGTCCGACTAATGAAAAACTGTTTTTT
TRBV30	TRBD2	NA	TRBJ2-3	CAWSVAGGGTDTQYF	TGTGCCTGGAGTGTAGCGGGGGGAGGGACAGATACGCAGTATTTT
TRBV5-1	TRBD2	NA	TRBJ2-5	CASSPSGLAGGVETQYF	TGCGCCAGCAGCCCGTCAGGACTAGCGGGAGGGGTGGAGACCCAGTACTTC
TRBV28	NA	NA	TRBJ1-1	CASSVGVTEAFF	TGTGCCAGCAGTGTAGGGGTTACTGAAGCTTTCTTT